These T cell receptor beta chains were read from a single sample in a study of beta chain features in type 1 diabetes. Profiled with immunoSEQ multiplex PCR; TCRdb holds only in-frame clones, not every one. This sample carries a few hundred thousand clones, roughly 25% of them seen once, and the ten largest clones take 0.012%. Sequencing was carried out using naive CD4+ T cells from blood. The origin of the receptors is a woman in her twenties or thirties with type 1 diabetes. The conserved cysteine and the conserved F or W are not part of the CDR3 here. Fields, in order: V gene, CDR3 protein.

v_gene: TRBV4-1; CDR3aa: ASSFDRGTEAF
v_gene: TRBV29-1; CDR3aa: SVEKTGINGYT
v_gene: TRBV5-1; CDR3aa: ASSFRDRKNEQF
v_gene: TRBV4-1; CDR3aa: ASSLTSGIGDEQF
v_gene: TRBV4-1; CDR3aa: ASSQATQGRSRYNEQF
v_gene: TRBV9; CDR3aa: ASSVIQSTGELF
v_gene: TRBV7-9; CDR3aa: ASSFGQGPYEQY
v_gene: TRBV9; CDR3aa: ASSLRTGYYSGANVLT
v_gene: TRBV5-1; CDR3aa: ASSPGEGYT
v_gene: TRBV30; CDR3aa: AWSRAGSGNTIY
v_gene: TRBV5-1; CDR3aa: ASSLEGTSNEQF
v_gene: TRBV4-2; CDR3aa: ASSHGLADETQY
v_gene: TRBV28; CDR3aa: ASETSALNEQF
v_gene: TRBV30; CDR3aa: AWRGPQGNTEAF
v_gene: TRBV5-4; CDR3aa: ASSSSGQSTDTQY
v_gene: TRBV27; CDR3aa: ASSTRGDTQY
v_gene: TRBV29-1; CDR3aa: SDDRPNTEAF
v_gene: TRBV5-1; CDR3aa: ASSSDSEAF
v_gene: TRBV19; CDR3aa: ASSTGGHYNEQF
v_gene: TRBV14; CDR3aa: ASSPYTSFLEGGYT